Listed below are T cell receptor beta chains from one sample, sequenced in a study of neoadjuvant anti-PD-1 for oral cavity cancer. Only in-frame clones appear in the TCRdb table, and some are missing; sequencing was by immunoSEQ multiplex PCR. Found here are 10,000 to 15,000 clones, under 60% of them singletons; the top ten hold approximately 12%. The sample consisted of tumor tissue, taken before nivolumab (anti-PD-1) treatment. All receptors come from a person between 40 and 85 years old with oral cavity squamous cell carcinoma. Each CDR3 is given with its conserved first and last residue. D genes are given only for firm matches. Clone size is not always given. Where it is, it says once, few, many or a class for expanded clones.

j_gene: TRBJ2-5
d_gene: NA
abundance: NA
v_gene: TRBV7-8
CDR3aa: CASSPEAALKQETQYF
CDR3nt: TGTGCCAGCAGCCCAGAAGCGGCTTTAAAACAAGAGACCCAGTACTTC

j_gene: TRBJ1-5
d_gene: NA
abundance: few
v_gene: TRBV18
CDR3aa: CASSLGPNSNQPQHF
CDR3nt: TGTGCCAGCTCACTGGGCCCTAACAGCAATCAGCCCCAGCATTTT

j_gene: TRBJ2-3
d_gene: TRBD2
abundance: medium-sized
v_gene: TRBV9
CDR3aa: CASSVVASGLTDTQYF
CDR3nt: TGTGCCAGCAGCGTAGTGGCTAGCGGGCTCACAGATACGCAGTATTTT

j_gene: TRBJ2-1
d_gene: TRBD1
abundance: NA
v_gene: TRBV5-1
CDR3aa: CASSFLVIQGSFYNEQFF
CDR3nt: TGCGCCAGCAGCTTTCTCGTCATACAGGGGTCTTTTTACAATGAGCAGTTCTTC

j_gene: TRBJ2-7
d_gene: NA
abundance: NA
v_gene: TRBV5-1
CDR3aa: CASSIGQGGSEQYF
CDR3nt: TGCGCCAGCAGCATAGGACAGGGAGGGAGCGAGCAGTACTTC

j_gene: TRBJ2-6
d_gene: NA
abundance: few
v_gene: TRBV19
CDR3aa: CASSVDGNSGANVLTF
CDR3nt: TGTGCCAGTAGTGTGGACGGTAACTCTGGGGCCAACGTCCTGACTTTC

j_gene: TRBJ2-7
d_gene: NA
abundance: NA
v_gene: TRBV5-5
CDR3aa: CASSFRDGFYEQYF
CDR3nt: TGTGCCAGCAGCTTCCGGGACGGTTTCTACGAGCAGTACTTC

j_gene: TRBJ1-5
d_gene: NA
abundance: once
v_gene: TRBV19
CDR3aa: CASSISSRGNQPQHF
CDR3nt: TGTGCCAGTAGTATTTCCTCACGCGGGAATCAGCCCCAGCATTTT

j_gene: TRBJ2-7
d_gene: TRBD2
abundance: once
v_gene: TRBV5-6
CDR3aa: CASSLSLATYEQYF
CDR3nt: TGTGCCAGCAGCTTATCACTAGCGACCTACGAGCAGTACTTC

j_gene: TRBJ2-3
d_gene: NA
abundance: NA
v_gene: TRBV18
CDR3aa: CASSPMSGSDTQYF
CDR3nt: TGTGCCAGCTCACCGATGTCAGGGTCAGATACGCAGTATTTT

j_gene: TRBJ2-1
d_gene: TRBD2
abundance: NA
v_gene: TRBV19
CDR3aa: CASRELAGGRNEQFF
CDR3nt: TGTGCCAGTAGGGAACTAGCGGGAGGGCGCAATGAGCAGTTCTTC

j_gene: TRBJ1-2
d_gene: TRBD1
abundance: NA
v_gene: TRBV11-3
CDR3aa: CASSPGTGSSYTF
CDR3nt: TGTGCCAGCAGCCCCGGGACAGGGAGCAGCTACACCTTC

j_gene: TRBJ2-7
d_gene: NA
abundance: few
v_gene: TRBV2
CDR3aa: CASRVESEQYF
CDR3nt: TGTGCCAGCAGGGTCGAGAGCGAGCAGTACTTC

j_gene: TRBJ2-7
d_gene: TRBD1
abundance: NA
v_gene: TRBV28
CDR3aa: CASRAGQDYEQYF
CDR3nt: TGTGCCAGCAGGGCAGGACAGGACTACGAGCAGTACTTC

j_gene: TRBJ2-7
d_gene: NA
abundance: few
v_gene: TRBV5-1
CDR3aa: CASSLGLLESHEQYF
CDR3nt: TGCGCCAGCAGCTTGGGACTTCTTGAAAGCCACGAGCAGTACTTC

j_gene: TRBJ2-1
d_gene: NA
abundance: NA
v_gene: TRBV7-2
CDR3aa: CASSLYTSHEQFF
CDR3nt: TGTGCCAGCAGCTTATACACGTCGCACGAGCAGTTCTTC

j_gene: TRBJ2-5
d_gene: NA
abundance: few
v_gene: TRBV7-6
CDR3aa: CASSLTVETQYF
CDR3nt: TGTGCCAGCAGCTTAACGGTAGAGACCCAGTACTTC

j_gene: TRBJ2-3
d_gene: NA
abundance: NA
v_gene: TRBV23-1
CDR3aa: CASSQWGSRTGRDTQYF
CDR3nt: TGCGCCAGCAGTCAATGGGGTTCGCGAACAGGCAGAGATACGCAGTATTTT

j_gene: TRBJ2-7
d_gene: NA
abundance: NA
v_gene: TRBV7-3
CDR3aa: CASSPRDWTYEQYF
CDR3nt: TGTGCCAGCAGCCCCAGGGACTGGACCTACGAGCAGTACTTC

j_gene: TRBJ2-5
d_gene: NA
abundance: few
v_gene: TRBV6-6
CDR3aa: CASSLDLKTQYF
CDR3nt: TGTGCCAGCAGTTTGGACTTGAAGACCCAGTACTTC

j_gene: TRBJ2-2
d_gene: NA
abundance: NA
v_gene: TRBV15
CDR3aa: CATSRPGTHVTGELFF
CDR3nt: TGTGCCACCAGCAGACCCGGGACCCACGTCACCGGGGAGCTGTTTTTT

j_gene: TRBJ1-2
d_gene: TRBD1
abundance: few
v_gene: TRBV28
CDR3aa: CASSLFGTVFYGYTF
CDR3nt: TGTGCCAGCAGTTTATTTGGGACAGTATTTTATGGCTACACCTTC

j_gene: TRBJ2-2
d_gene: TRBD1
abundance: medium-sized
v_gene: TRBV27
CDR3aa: CASSDRDTGELFF
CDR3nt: TGTGCCAGCAGTGACAGGGATACCGGGGAGCTGTTTTTT

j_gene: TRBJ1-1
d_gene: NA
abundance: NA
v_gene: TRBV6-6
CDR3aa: CASSPGNNMNTEAFF
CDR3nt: TGTGCCAGCAGTCCGGGGAATAACATGAACACTGAAGCTTTCTTT

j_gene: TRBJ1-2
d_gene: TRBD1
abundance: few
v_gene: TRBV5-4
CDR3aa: CASSHGQGSGYTF
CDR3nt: TGTGCCAGCAGCCACGGACAGGGCTCTGGCTACACCTTC

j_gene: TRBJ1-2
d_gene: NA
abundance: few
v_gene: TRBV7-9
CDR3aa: CASSVGNYGYTF
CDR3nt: TGTGCCAGCAGCGTAGGAAACTATGGCTACACCTTC

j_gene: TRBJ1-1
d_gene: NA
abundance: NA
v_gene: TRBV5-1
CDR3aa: CASSLGDGREAFF
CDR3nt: TGCGCCAGCAGCTTGGGGGACGGTCGCGAAGCTTTCTTT

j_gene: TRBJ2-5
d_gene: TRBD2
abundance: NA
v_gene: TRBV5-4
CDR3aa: CASTPGGGQETQYF
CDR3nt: TGTGCCAGCACCCCCGGGGGGGGCCAAGAGACCCAGTACTTC

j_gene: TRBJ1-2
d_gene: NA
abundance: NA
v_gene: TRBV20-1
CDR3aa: CSAKAGYTF
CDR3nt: TGCAGTGCTAAGGCTGGCTACACCTTC

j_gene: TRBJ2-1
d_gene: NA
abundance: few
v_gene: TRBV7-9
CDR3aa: CASSLGQHNEQFF
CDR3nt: TGTGCCAGCAGCTTAGGACAGCACAATGAGCAGTTCTTC

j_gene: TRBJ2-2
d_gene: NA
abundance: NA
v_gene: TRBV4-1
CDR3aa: CASSQAGVGTGELFF
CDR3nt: TGCGCCAGCAGCCAAGCGGGGGTAGGCACCGGGGAGCTGTTTTTT

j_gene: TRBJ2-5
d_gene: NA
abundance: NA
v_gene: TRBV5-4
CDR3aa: CASSLQGRPNTGRETQYF
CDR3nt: TGTGCCAGCAGCTTGCAGGGACGGCCCAATACGGGGCGAGAGACCCAGTACTTC

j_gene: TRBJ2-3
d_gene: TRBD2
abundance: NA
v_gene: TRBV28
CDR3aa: CASSSIRLAGSTDTQYF
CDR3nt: TGTGCCAGCAGTTCTATTCGACTAGCGGGAAGCACAGATACGCAGTATTTT

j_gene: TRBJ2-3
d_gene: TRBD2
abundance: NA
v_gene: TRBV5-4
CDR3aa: CASRAGTSGPEDTQYF
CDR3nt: TGTGCCAGCAGGGCTGGGACTAGCGGACCCGAAGATACGCAGTATTTT

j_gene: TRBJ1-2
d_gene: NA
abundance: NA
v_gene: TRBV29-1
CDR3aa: CSVEDSSYGYTF
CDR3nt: TGCAGCGTTGAAGACAGTTCCTATGGCTACACCTTC

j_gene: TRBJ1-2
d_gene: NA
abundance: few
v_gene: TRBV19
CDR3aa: CASSRDGFNYGYTF
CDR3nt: TGTGCCAGTAGTCGGGACGGATTCAACTATGGCTACACCTTC

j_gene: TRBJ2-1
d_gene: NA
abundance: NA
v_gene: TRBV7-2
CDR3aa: CASSLSGTGQFF
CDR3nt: TGTGCCAGCAGCTTATCGGGGACGGGGCAGTTCTTC

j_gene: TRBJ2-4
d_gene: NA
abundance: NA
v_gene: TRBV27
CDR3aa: CASSLVGGIAKNIQYF
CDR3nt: TGTGCCAGCAGTTTAGTAGGCGGGATAGCCAAAAACATTCAGTACTTC

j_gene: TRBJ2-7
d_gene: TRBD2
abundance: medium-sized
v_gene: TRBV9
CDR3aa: CASSVGASGDYEQYF
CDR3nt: TGTGCCAGCAGCGTAGGAGCTAGCGGGGACTACGAGCAGTACTTC

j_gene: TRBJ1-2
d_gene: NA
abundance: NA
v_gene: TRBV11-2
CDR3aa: CASSLKGYGYTF
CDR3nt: TGTGCCAGCAGCCTAAAGGGGTATGGCTACACCTTC

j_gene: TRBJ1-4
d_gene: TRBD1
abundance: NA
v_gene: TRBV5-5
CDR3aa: CASSETGTENEKLFF
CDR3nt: TGTGCCAGCAGCGAGACCGGGACAGAAAATGAAAAACTGTTTTTT

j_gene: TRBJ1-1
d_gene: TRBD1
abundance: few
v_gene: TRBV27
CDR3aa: CASSPGQGAWQAEAFF
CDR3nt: TGTGCCAGCAGCCCCGGACAGGGGGCTTGGCAAGCTGAAGCTTTCTTT

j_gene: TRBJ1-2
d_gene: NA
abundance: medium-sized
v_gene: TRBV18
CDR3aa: CASSPNRDGYTF
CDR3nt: TGTGCCAGCTCACCTAACAGGGATGGCTACACCTTC

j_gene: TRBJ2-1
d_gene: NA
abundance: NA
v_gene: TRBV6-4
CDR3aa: CASSDNSYNEQFF
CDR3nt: TGTGCCAGCAGTGACAACTCCTACAATGAGCAGTTCTTC

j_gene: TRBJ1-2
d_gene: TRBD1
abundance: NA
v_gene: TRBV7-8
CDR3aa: CASSHQPTGGATNYGYTF
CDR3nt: TGTGCCAGCAGCCATCAACCGACAGGGGGCGCAACTAACTATGGCTACACCTTC

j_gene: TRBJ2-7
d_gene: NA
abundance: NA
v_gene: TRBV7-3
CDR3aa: CASSLGEAYEQYF
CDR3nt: TGTGCCAGCAGCTTAGGGGAGGCCTACGAGCAGTACTTC

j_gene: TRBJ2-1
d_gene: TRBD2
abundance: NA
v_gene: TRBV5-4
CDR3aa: CASSSVGGGRGYNEQFF
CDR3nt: TGTGCCAGCAGCTCTGTTGGCGGGGGGAGGGGCTACAATGAGCAGTTCTTC

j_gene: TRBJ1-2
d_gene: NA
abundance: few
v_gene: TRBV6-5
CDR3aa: CASSFDSYGYTF
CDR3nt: TGTGCCAGCAGTTTCGACAGCTATGGCTACACCTTC

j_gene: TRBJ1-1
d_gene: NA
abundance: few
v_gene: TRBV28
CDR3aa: CASTGGEKAFF
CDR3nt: TGTGCCAGCACTGGCGGGGAAAAAGCTTTCTTT